The 13 T cell receptor beta chains reported below all come from one sample, sequenced in a study of blood T cell repertoires in COVID-19. The protocol was immunoSEQ multiplex PCR, while the TCRdb copy is restricted to in-frame clones and leaves out a portion. The table includes about 300,000 clones, about nine tenths detected once. The sequencing input was peripheral blood. These receptors all stem from a woman aged 25 to 39 who had recovered from COVID-19.

The J gene is TRBJ2-2, the V gene TRBV19; 8 bases are a match to TRBD2. The CDR3 has 16 amino acids. Germline V gives CDR1 LNHDA, CDR2 SQIVND (reference sequence). Trimming cost V 7 bases and J 0 bases; bases outside gene matches: 7. DNA for the CDR3: TGTGCCAGTACCCGAAGAGCGGGGGCGAACACCGGGGAGCTGTTTTTT. Translated: CASTRRAGANTGELFF.

This chain joins TRBV6-5 and TRBJ1-2, with 7 positions matching TRBD1. Trimming at V came to 6 bases and at J to 2 bases, leaving 3 bases not matched to a gene. The CDR3 length is 13 residues. From germline, CDR1 is MNHEY and CDR2 SVGAGI. CDR3 loop: CASRNRGNYGYTF. The CDR3 DNA reads TGTGCCAGCAGAAACAGGGGCAACTATGGCTACACCTTC.

The chain recombines TRBV28 with TRBJ2-5, with 9 bases fitting TRBD2. CDR3 length equals 15 residues. After removal of 3 bases from V and 1 base from J, the junction contained 3 bases not matched to a gene. The germline CDR1 and CDR2 sequences are MDHEN and SYDVKM. In nucleotides, the CDR3 is TGTGCCAGCAGTTTGCCAGCGGGGGGCCAAGAGACCCAGTACTTC. This codes for CASSLPAGGQETQYF.

CDR3 sequence: CASSVEGNEKLFF. The CDR3 DNA is TGTGCCAGCAGCGTAGAGGGGAATGAAAAACTGTTTTTT. J is TRBJ1-4 and V is TRBV9, with D perhaps matching TRBD1 (5 bases). The germline gives CDR1 SGDLS, CDR2 YYNGEE. Trimming cost V 0 bases and J 5 bases, with 5 bases left between them. There are 13 residues in the CDR3.

This clone was detected only a few times. The V gene is TRBV3-1 (or the pseudogene TRBV3-2), the J gene TRBJ2-7; 8 nucleotides match TRBD1. J lost 4 bases, V lost 3 bases, and 5 bases had no gene match. The CDR3 contains 14 residues. Germline CDR1 reads LGHDT; CDR2 reads YNNKEL (reference sequence). The CDR3 sequence: CASSHGQGRYEQYF. CDR3 nucleotides: TGTGCCAGCAGCCATGGACAGGGACGGTACGAGCAGTACTTC.

The gene calls are TRBV28 and TRBJ1-5, with 7 nucleotides matching TRBD1. The junction had 14 bases not matched to a gene; V was cut back by 11 bases and J by 4 bases. Germline assignment: CDR1 MDHEN and CDR2 SYDVKM. The CDR3 runs to 15 residues. CDR3 sequence reads: CAEGAGIFGNQPQHF. CDR3 bases: TGTGCCGAGGGGGCAGGGATATTTGGGAATCAGCCCCAGCATTTT.

The chain uses TRBV11-2 and TRBJ1-6; no firm D call. The CDR3 is 13 amino acids. The V end was cut by 2 bases, the J end by 9 bases, with 8 bases between. Germline V gene lookup returns CDR1 SGHAT and CDR2 FQNNGV. CDR3 residues: CASSLPDVSPLHF. CDR3 DNA sequence: TGTGCCAGCAGCTTACCAGATGTTTCACCCCTCCACTTT. The complete variable domain, with remaining parts taken from reference TRBV11-2 and TRBJ1-6, reads EAGVAQSPRYKIIEKRQSVAFWCNPISGHATLYWYQQILGQGPKLLIQFQNNGVVDDSQLPKDRFSAERLKGVDSTLKIQPAKLEDSAVYLCASSLPDVSPLHFGNGTRLTVT.

The chain carries TRBV5-5 and TRBJ2-3; 12 positions match TRBD2. Germline V gene sequence: CDR1 SGHKS, CDR2 YYEKEE (reference sequence). V lost 0 bases and J lost 0; bases outside the gene matches: 5. The CDR3 contains 18 residues. CDR3 DNA: TGTGCCAGCAGCTTGGTAGCTAGCGGGGGGGCGAGCACAGATACGCAGTATTTT. This encodes CASSLVASGGASTDTQYF. Looking up the rest from reference TRBV5-5 and TRBJ2-3 gives the full variable domain: DAGVTQSPTHLIKTRGQQVTLRCSPISGHKSVSWYQQVLGQGPQFIFQYYEKEERGRGNFPDRFSARQFPNYSSELNVNALLLGDSALYLCASSLVASGGASTDTQYFGPGTRLTVL.

The rearrangement uses TRBV19 and TRBJ2-7; TRBD2 aligns across 9 bases. CDR1 and CDR2 from the germline V gene are LNHDA and SQIVND (reference sequence). V was clipped by 5 bases and J by 0 bases; unmatched bases: 8. The length of the CDR3 is 16 residues. The CDR3 reads CASSFVSGGYSYEQYF. The CDR3 DNA follows: TGTGCCAGTAGTTTCGTGAGCGGGGGGTACTCCTACGAGCAGTACTTC.

The chain carries TRBV7-8 and TRBJ1-5, with TRBD1 matching 10 bases. With V trimmed by 5 bases and J by 5 bases, 6 bases remained unmatched. CDR1 and CDR2 from the germline V gene are SGHVS and FQNEAQ. CDR3 size: 15 residues. The CDR3 nucleotides read TGTGCCAGCAGCCGGGGGACAGGGGAACATCAGCCCCAGCATTTT. Translating it yields CASSRGTGEHQPQHF.

The chain's CDR3 is CASSRDREVGELFF. CDR3 bases: TGTGCCAGCTCCCGGGACAGGGAGGTCGGGGAGCTGTTTTTT. This sequence joins TRBV18 and TRBJ2-2, with 9 bases lining up with TRBD1. V was pared by 6 bases and J by 7 bases, with 6 bases of the junction left unmatched. This CDR3 spans 14 amino acids. Germline V gene data show CDR1 as KGHSH and CDR2 as LQKENI.

This rearrangement joins TRBV3-1 (or the pseudogene TRBV3-2) to TRBJ2-7; a possible D gene is TRBD1 (5 bases). V was clipped by 5 bases and J by 5 bases, with 19 bases between them. The CDR3 is 15 residues long. Germline assignment: CDR1 LGHDT and CDR2 YNNKEL (reference sequence). This CDR3 reads CASSSTDGTRDEQYF. CDR3 in DNA: TGTGCCAGCAGCTCAACAGACGGTACCAGGGACGAGCAGTACTTC.

The V gene is TRBV21-1, the J gene TRBJ1-5; whether TRBD1, the table's D call, matches the DNA was not checked. TRBV21-1 is a documented pseudogene. This CDR3 region has 15 residues. CDR3 loop: CASIPLGHSNQPQHF. In DNA, the CDR3 is TGTGCCAGCATCCCACTGGGACATAGCAATCAGCCCCAGCATTTT.